These 21 T cell receptor beta chains share one sample of origin, sequenced in a study of T-cell reconstitution after alpha-beta-depleted transplantation in children. Findings of the study overall: T-cell numbers and diversity, one year after transplant, stemmed largely from T cells that were newly produced.

No antigen has been assigned to these receptors. Preparation of the TCRbeta library was carried out with unique molecular identifiers. TCRdb re-called the PCR reads through MiXCR, storing one row per CDR3 protein. The repertoire holds about 300,000 distinct CDR3 sequences, roughly 7.8% seen once, with approximately 8.2% in the top ten. Sequences were derived from peripheral blood, sampled 360 days after TCRalphabeta/CD19-depleted stem cell transplant. These TCRs come from a female patient between 2 and 10 years old who had a stem cell transplant for Fanconi anemia, so the T cells may come from the graft donor.

The chain has TRBV30 and TRBJ2-3, with D uncertain. The ends were cut back, 0 bases at V and 2 bases at J, with 18 bases in the middle. CDR1 is GTSNPN, CDR2 SVGIG, per germline (reference sequence). This CDR3 comprises 17 residues. For the CDR3, the DNA is TGTGCCTGGAGTGTATATGTTGAAATAGTCCTCACAGATACGCAGTATTTT. Its protein product is CAWSVYVEIVLTDTQYF.

This clonotype was seen many times. The CDR3 loop is CASSLGGTGDFSTDTQYF. CDR3 DNA: TGTGCCAGCAGCTTAGGCGGGACAGGGGATTTTAGCACAGATACGCAGTATTTT. The rearrangement uses TRBV7-6 and TRBJ2-3; 10 bases align to TRBD1. Germline trimming cut 1 base from V and 0 bases from J; bases unmatched to any gene: 7. Germline V lookup: CDR1 SGHVS, CDR2 FNYEAQ. The CDR3 loop spans 18 amino acids.

This clonotype was counted a few times. The chain is built from TRBV7-2 and TRBJ2-5; TRBD2 matches at 10 bases. Losses at the gene ends were 1 base for V and 2 bases for J; bases not matched to a gene: 4. The CDR3 is made up of 16 amino acids. CDR1 is SGHTA, CDR2 FQGNSA, per germline. CDR3 in amino acids: CASSLGSGRGQETQYF. CDR3 bases: TGTGCCAGCAGCTTAGGGAGCGGGAGGGGTCAAGAGACCCAGTACTTC.

This clonotype was detected many times. The rearrangement links TRBV28 to TRBJ2-1; 10 bases agree with TRBD2. Germline assignment: CDR1 MDHEN and CDR2 SYDVKM. The ends lost 6 bases at V and 7 bases at J; junction bases unmatched: 12. CDR3 length: 16 amino acids. The CDR3 protein is CASSPMLAGGRNEQFF. The CDR3 DNA sequence: TGTGCCAGCAGCCCCATGTTAGCGGGGGGTCGGAATGAGCAGTTCTTC.

The chain recombines TRBV7-8 with TRBJ2-3; 12 bases are a match to TRBD2. Germline V gene lookup returns CDR1 SGHVS and CDR2 FQNEAQ. CDR3 length: 18 residues. Trimming cost V 0 bases and J 1 base; bases outside gene matches: 5. The CDR3 region is CASSLAQRTSGGTDTQYF. In DNA, the CDR3 is TGTGCCAGCAGCTTAGCGCAACGGACTAGCGGGGGCACAGATACGCAGTATTTT.

This clonotype appeared many times. This CDR3 reads CASRDSGTNTGELFF. Here the CDR3 DNA reads TGTGCCAGCAGGGATAGCGGGACGAACACCGGGGAGCTGTTTTTT. The V and J genes are TRBV7-9 and TRBJ2-2, with 8 nucleotides matching TRBD2. V lost 6 bases and J lost 0; bases outside the gene matches: 3. In germline, CDR1 is SEHNR, CDR2 FQNEAQ (reference sequence). The CDR3 consists of 15 residues.

This clonotype was observed a few times. The V gene is TRBV4-1, the J gene TRBJ1-2, with TRBD1 matching 8 bases. The CDR3 extends over 15 amino acids. The V segment lost 3 bases and the J segment 6 bases; nucleotides outside the gene matches: 9. Germline V gene data show CDR1 as MGHRA and CDR2 as YSYEKL. CDR3 amino acids: CASSHTGDRGNGYTF. The CDR3 DNA reads TGCGCCAGCAGCCATACCGGAGACAGGGGAAATGGCTACACCTTC.

This clonotype was picked up many times. The V gene is TRBV7-2, the J gene TRBJ2-5; D not certain. The CDR3 sequence is 14 residues long. The germline CDR1 and CDR2 sequences are SGHTA and FQGNSA. V dropped 0 bases and J dropped 5 bases, with 10 bases sitting between them. DNA for the CDR3: TGTGCCAGCAGCTTAGCCGTTCTAGTCGAGACCCAGTACTTC. Translating gives CASSLAVLVETQYF.

In its sample, this clonotype was seen many times. V and J are TRBV6-5 and TRBJ2-7; maybe TRBD2 (5 bases). V lost 11 bases and J 3 bases, leaving 14 bases between the germline ends. CDR3 length equals 12 residues. Germline-derived CDR1 and CDR2 are MNHEY and SVGAGI. CDR3 sequence reads: CADHREFYEQYV. In nucleotides, the CDR3 is TGTGCCGACCACCGGGAATTCTACGAGCAGTACGTC.

This clonotype was observed at least ten times. This rearrangement joins TRBV25-1 to TRBJ1-1; D is unresolved. V gave up 1 base and J gave up 5 bases, with 8 bases separating them. This CDR3 has 13 amino acids. Per the germline V gene, CDR1 is MGHDK and CDR2 is SYGVNS. CDR3 DNA sequence: TGTGCCAGCAGTGAATGGGTTAGTACTGAAGCTTTCTTT. Encoded protein: CASSEWVSTEAFF.

This clonotype was seen a few times. V is TRBV19 and J is TRBJ2-1; D is ambiguous. The CDR3 is 11 amino acids. Germline lookup yields CDR1 LNHDA and CDR2 SQIVND (reference sequence). V was clipped by 8 bases and J by 8 bases, with 10 bases between them. CDR3 protein: CASGQSYEQFF. CDR3 coding DNA: TGTGCCAGTGGTCAGAGTTATGAGCAGTTCTTC.

The rearrangement uses TRBV11-2 and TRBJ2-3, with D unclear. The CDR3 spans 11 residues. Germline CDR1 reads SGHAT; CDR2 reads FQNNGV. The ends were cut back, 3 bases at V and 14 bases at J, with 12 bases in the middle. The CDR3 loop reads CASSFVGVLYF. The CDR3 nucleotides read TGTGCCAGCAGCTTCGTCGGAGTGCTGTATTTT.

This clonotype was seen more than once but under ten times. This chain links TRBV4-3 with TRBJ1-6, with D perhaps matching TRBD1 (6 bases). The V end lost 5 bases, the J end lost 5 bases, and 19 bases lay between the germline ends. CDR1 is LGHNA and CDR2 is YSLEER in the germline V gene. The CDR3 has 17 residues. This chain's CDR3 is CASSEGVRPLDNSPLHF. CDR3 DNA sequence: TGCGCCAGCAGCGAGGGGGTTCGGCCCCTCGATAATTCACCCCTCCACTTT.

This clonotype was recorded many times. The J gene is TRBJ2-3, the V gene TRBV4-2, with 8 bases matching TRBD2. CDR1 and CDR2 from the germline V gene are LGHNA and YNFKEQ. Unmatched junction bases numbered 16, after V lost 0 bases and J lost 2 bases. This CDR3 comprises 20 residues. The CDR3 reads CASSQDESGGLGPLTDTQYF. The DNA of the CDR3 is TGTGCCAGCAGCCAAGATGAGAGTGGGGGACTAGGGCCACTCACAGATACGCAGTATTTT.

The chain uses TRBV11-2 and TRBJ1-5; TRBD1 matches 8 bases. Trimming at V came to 4 bases and at J to 3 bases, leaving 8 bases not matched to a gene. This CDR3 has 16 amino acids. Germline V gene lookup returns CDR1 SGHAT and CDR2 FQNNGV. DNA of the CDR3: TGTGCCAGCAGCTCCGGACAGGGCAAACCCAATCAGCCCCAGCATTTT. It translates to CASSSGQGKPNQPQHF.

This clonotype turned up a few times. The genes are TRBV6-1 and TRBJ1-6; D unresolved. The CDR3 contains 13 residues. CDR1 and CDR2 (germline): MNHNS, SASEGT. V shed 8 bases and J shed 0 bases, with 5 bases lying between them. CDR3 protein: CASGSSYNSPLHF. The CDR3 DNA is TGTGCCAGCGGGAGCTCCTATAATTCACCCCTCCACTTT.

This clonotype was counted only a few times. The chain employs TRBV2 and TRBJ1-4; possible D gene TRBD1, 6 bases. The CDR3 spans 15 residues. V shed 7 bases and J shed 5 bases, with 17 bases lying between them. Germline CDR1 and CDR2: SNHLY and FYNNEI. CDR3 protein: CASKPGHPWNEKLFF. The CDR3 DNA sequence: TGTGCCAGCAAACCGGGACACCCATGGAATGAAAAACTGTTTTTT.

The sample holds many counts of this clonotype. The chain recombines TRBV5-1 with TRBJ2-2; no firm D call. The CDR3 length is 16 residues. Germline values: CDR1 SGHRS, CDR2 YFSETQ. V was trimmed by 2 bases and J by 4 bases, leaving 15 bases between them. The CDR3 sequence is CASSFSAKGITGELFF. The CDR3 coding sequence is TGCGCCAGCAGCTTTTCGGCTAAGGGTATCACCGGGGAGCTGTTTTTT. Variable domain in full (rest from reference TRBV5-1 and TRBJ2-2): KAGVTQTPRYLIKTRGQQVTLSCSPISGHRSVSWYQQTPGQGLQFLFEYFSETQRNKGNFPGRFSGRQFSNSRSEMNVSTLELGDSALYLCASSFSAKGITGELFFGEGSRLTVL.

The sample holds many counts of this clonotype. This chain joins TRBV29-1 and TRBJ1-1, with D possibly matching TRBD1 (5 bases). Germline-derived CDR1 and CDR2 are SQVTM and ANQGSEA. V lost 8 bases and J lost 1, with 11 bases in between. The CDR3 is 12 amino acids. The CDR3 region is CSLGGENTEAFF. CDR3 DNA sequence: TGCAGCCTCGGGGGGGAGAACACTGAAGCTTTCTTT. Supplemented by reference TRBV29-1 and TRBJ1-1, the full variable domain reads SAVISQKPSRDICQRGTSLTIQCQVDSQVTMMFWYRQQPGQSLTLIATANQGSEATYESGFVIDKFPISRPNLTFSTLTVSNMSPEDSSIYLCSLGGENTEAFFGQGTRLTVV.

This clonotype was counted at least ten times. J is TRBJ1-5 and V is TRBV5-1, with 10 bases fitting TRBD1. V lost 4 bases and J lost 2; bases outside the gene matches: 3. This CDR3 is built from 15 residues. CDR1 and CDR2 (germline): SGHRS, YFSETQ. The CDR3 region is CASSMGQGRNQPQHF. The DNA of the CDR3 is TGCGCCAGCAGCATGGGACAGGGGCGCAATCAGCCCCAGCATTTT.

This clonotype was seen only a few times. The chain links TRBV24-1 to TRBJ2-3; D is perhaps TRBD1 or TRBD2 (5 bases each). Germline CDR1 is KGHDR and CDR2 is SFDVKD. The CDR3 has 14 amino acids. The ends were cut back, 6 bases at V and 2 bases at J, with 11 bases in the middle. CDR3 nucleotide sequence: TGTGCCACCAGTCGGGACGGGATCACAGATACGCAGTATTTT. This codes for CATSRDGITDTQYF.